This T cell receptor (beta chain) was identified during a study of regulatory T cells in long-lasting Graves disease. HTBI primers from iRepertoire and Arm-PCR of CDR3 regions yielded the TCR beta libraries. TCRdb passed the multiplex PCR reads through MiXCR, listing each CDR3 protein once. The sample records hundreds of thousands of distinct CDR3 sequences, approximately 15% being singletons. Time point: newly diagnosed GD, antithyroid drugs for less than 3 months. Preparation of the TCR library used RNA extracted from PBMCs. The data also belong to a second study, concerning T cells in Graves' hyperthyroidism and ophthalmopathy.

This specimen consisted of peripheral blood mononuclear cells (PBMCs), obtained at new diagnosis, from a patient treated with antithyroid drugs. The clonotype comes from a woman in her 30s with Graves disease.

The CDR3 region is CASSLRGLAPSYEQYF. The CDR3 DNA reads TGTGCCAGCAGCTTAAGGGGACTAGCACCCTCCTACGAGCAGTACTTC. The rearrangement joins TRBV13 to TRBJ2-7; TRBD2 matches 9 bases. Germline CDR1 reads PRHDT; CDR2 reads FYEKMQ (reference sequence). The CDR3 sequence is 16 residues long. The J segment lost 0 bases and the V segment lost 2 bases, leaving 5 bases of the junction unmatched.